The 5 T cell receptor beta chains given below trace back to one sample, sequenced in a study of T cell responses to AZD1222 COVID-19 vaccine (dated by TCRdb to about 2021). The library was generated by the immunoSEQ multiplex PCR assay. TCRdb mirrors the immuneACCESS table, restricted to in-frame sequences. Some clones are absent from its copies; in checked studies, under half trace to an unresolved V gene, and the reason for the others is unknown. Across this sample there are under 85,000 clones, with about nine tenths seen only once. The ten largest clones take up 3.3% of the sample. The meaning of the sample's time point label: about 28 days (+/-7) after the second vaccine dose. Sequencing was performed on peripheral blood, taken 28 days after the second AZD1222 dose. The receptors originated from an adult who received the AZD1222 COVID-19 vaccine.

This chain links TRBV6-6 with TRBJ2-1, with no clear D. Germline V gene data show CDR1 as MNHNY and CDR2 as SVGAGI (reference sequence). CDR3 size: 13 residues. With 7 bases removed from V and 7 bases from J, the gap between germline ends came to 14 bases. CDR3 region: CASNHRNENEQFF. The CDR3 coding sequence is TGTGCCAGCAACCATAGGAACGAGAATGAGCAGTTCTTC.

This clone was found once. The V call is TRBV29-1, the J call TRBJ1-2, with unresolved D. The germline V and J ends were trimmed by 5 bases and 0 bases, with 7 bases remaining between them. This CDR3 has 12 amino acids. Germline V CDR1 and CDR2: SQVTM, ANQGSEA. Here the CDR3 reads CSVLLTNYGYTF. The CDR3 DNA reads as TGCAGCGTTCTTCTAACTAACTATGGCTACACCTTC.

On this clone: Other DNA sequences in this sample translate to the same CDR3. V and J are TRBV11-2 and TRBJ1-3; D possibly corresponds to TRBD1 (5 bases). This CDR3 is built from 15 residues. Between the trimmed V and J ends, which lost 1 base and 1 base, there was a span of 8 bases. Germline CDR1 is SGHAT and CDR2 is FQNNGV. The CDR3 nucleotides are TGTGCCAGCAGCTTAGGGGGGTTTTCTGGAAACACCATATATTTT. Its protein product is CASSLGGFSGNTIYF.

V is TRBV18 and J is TRBJ2-7; 8 nucleotides agree with TRBD1. V lost 3 bases, J lost 1 base, and 5 bases stayed unmatched. CDR3 size: 15 residues. Germline V gene data show CDR1 as KGHSH and CDR2 as LQKENI. Here the CDR3 DNA reads TGTGCCAGCTCACCCGGACAGGGCCCATCCTACGAGCAGTACTTC. It translates to CASSPGQGPSYEQYF.

The rearrangement uses TRBV7-2 and TRBJ2-3; 8 nucleotides match TRBD2. This CDR3 has 16 residues. CDR1 and CDR2 (germline): SGHTA, FQGNSA. J lost 1 base, V lost 5 bases, and 8 bases had no gene match. CDR3 in DNA: TGTGCCAGCAGCCAGTCGGGAGGGCTAGGCACAGATACGCAGTATTTT. It is translated as CASSQSGGLGTDTQYF.